These T cell receptor beta chains were read from a single sample in a study of blood T cell repertoires in COVID-19. Sequencing used immunoSEQ multiplex PCR; TCRdb keeps in-frame clones, though not all of them. This table holds 92,000 or so clones, around 72% found once. Sequenced sample: peripheral blood. The receptors here all came from an elderly woman with acute or convalescent COVID-19. CDR3s include the opening cysteine and the closing phenylalanine or tryptophan. The D gene is left open where the match is weak. Size values are once, few and many counts, or a class for expanded clones, and some rows have none.

>TRBJ1-2|TRBD1|.|TRBV2|13
TGTGTCACCCGACAGGGAGCTAACTATGGCTACACCTTC
CVTRQGANYGYTF
>TRBJ1-1|TRBD1|.|TRBV4-1|16
TGCGCCAGCAGCCAAGAAGGACAGGGTCCTCTGTGGGGTGCTTTCTTT
CASSQEGQGPLWGAFF
>TRBJ1-2|.|.|TRBV7-5|16
TGTGCCAGAAGCTTAGGACGTATAACAGGGGGTGAAGGCTACACCTTC
CARSLGRITGGEGYTF
>TRBJ1-1|.|.|TRBV19|14
TGTGCCAGTAGTATCTCGGGGTTGAACACTGAAGCTTTCTTT
CASSISGLNTEAFF
>TRBJ2-7|TRBD2|few|TRBV10-3|14
TGTGCCATCAGTGAGTCACGGGGGGACTACGAGCAGTACTTC
CAISESRGDYEQYF
>TRBJ2-3|TRBD2|.|TRBV29-1|14
TGCAGCGTTGGAGCGGGGGGCCTCACAGATACGCAGTATTTT
CSVGAGGLTDTQYF
>TRBJ1-2|.|.|TRBV10-3|14
TGTGCCATCAGTGAGGGGCAGGGGAACTATGGCTACACCTTC
CAISEGQGNYGYTF
>TRBJ2-2|.|.|TRBV28|13
TGTGCCAGCAGTTTATCGGGGACCGGGGAGCTGTTTTTT
CASSLSGTGELFF
>TRBJ1-1|.|.|TRBV30|15
TGTGCCTGGACCAGTAGGGTGCAGGGACTTGGTGAAGCTTTCTTT
CAWTSRVQGLGEAFF
>TRBJ2-3|.|.|TRBV7-3|15
TGTGCCAGCAGCTTATACCGGGAGTCGGGAGATACGCAGTATTTT
CASSLYRESGDTQYF
>TRBJ1-6|.|.|TRBV6-5|14
TGTGCCAGCAGTTACCGCACCTATTACCCACCCCTCCACTTT
CASSYRTYYPPLHF
>TRBJ1-2|.|.|TRBV19|15
TGTGCCAGTAGTATAGACAGGAAAACCCTCTATGGCTACACCTTC
CASSIDRKTLYGYTF
>TRBJ1-2|.|few|TRBV2|15
TGTGCCAGCAGTGAAGCGCGCAACAGCTACTATGGCTACACCTTC
CASSEARNSYYGYTF
>TRBJ1-2|.|.|TRBV19|14
TGTGCCAGTAGTACGTCAAGAGTTGCCTATGGCTACACCTTC
CASSTSRVAYGYTF
>TRBJ1-2|.|.|TRBV4-3|16
TGCGCCAGCAGCCAAGATCCGGAGGGAGTTAACTATGGCTACACCTTC
CASSQDPEGVNYGYTF
>TRBJ1-1|.|.|TRBV6-5|13
TGTGCCAGCCGTTGGGGAGTGAACACTGAAGCTTTCTTT
CASRWGVNTEAFF
>TRBJ2-4|.|.|TRBV7-9|14
TGTGCCAGCAGCTTAGATAAAGCCAAAAACATTCAGTACTTC
CASSLDKAKNIQYF
>TRBJ1-5|.|.|TRBV2|11
TGTGCCAGCGCGGTTGATCAGCCCCAGCATTTT
CASAVDQPQHF
>TRBJ1-2|TRBD1|few|TRBV7-9|13
TGTGCCAGCAGCCAGACAGGGCCCGATGGCTACACCTTC
CASSQTGPDGYTF
>TRBJ2-7|TRBD2|.|TRBV28|18
TGTGCCAGCAGCTTCTCACCGGGACTAGGGGCCGTGGCCTACGAGCAGTACTTC
CASSFSPGLGAVAYEQYF
>TRBJ2-5|.|once|TRBV5-1|14
TGCGCCAGCAGCTTGGCGACAGGACAAGAGACCCAGTACTTC
CASSLATGQETQYF
>TRBJ2-7|TRBD2|once|TRBV10-3|17
TGTGCCATCAGTGGACGAACGGGGGGGGACCTCTCCTACGAGCAGTACTTC
CAISGRTGGDLSYEQYF
>TRBJ2-3|.|few|TRBV28|13
TGTGCCATTAGGGGGGGTTGGACAGATACGCAGTATTTT
CAIRGGWTDTQYF
>TRBJ2-7|.|once|TRBV6-5|16
TGTGCCAGCAGTTACCGCGGGGGCGTGAGCTCCTACGAGCAGTACTTC
CASSYRGGVSSYEQYF
>TRBJ2-2|TRBD2|.|TRBV7-7|17
TGTGCTAGCAGCTTAGAGGGACTAGCGGGGGGAACCGGGGAGCTGTTTTTT
CASSLEGLAGGTGELFF
>TRBJ1-2|TRBD1|.|TRBV19|12
TGTGCCAGTAGCCAAACAGGGGGCGGCTACACCTTC
CASSQTGGGYTF
>TRBJ1-2|TRBD1|.|TRBV6-1|15
TGTGCCAGCAGTGAAATGACAGGGCCAAACTATGGCTACACCTTC
CASSEMTGPNYGYTF
>TRBJ1-1|.|.|TRBV27|14
TGTGCCAGCAGTTTTCTGGCCATGAACACTGAAGCTTTCTTT
CASSFLAMNTEAFF
>TRBJ2-7|.|.|TRBV12-5|16
TGTGCTAGTGGTTTGGTATTCGTAAAGGGGGGGCACGAGCAGTACTTC
CASGLVFVKGGHEQYF
>TRBJ1-2|TRBD1|.|TRBV18|13
TGTGCCAGCTCACCAACGGCAGGGGGTGGCTACACCTTC
CASSPTAGGGYTF
>TRBJ1-3|TRBD1|few|TRBV19|13
TGTGCCAGTACCAGGGGGCAAGGAAACACCATATATTTT
CASTRGQGNTIYF
>TRBJ1-2|.|.|TRBV7-9|15
TGTGCCAGCAGCTTAGGACAGGTATCAGGCTATGGCTACACCTTC
CASSLGQVSGYGYTF
>TRBJ1-4|.|.|TRBV7-8|14
TGTGCCAGCAGCTTCCGGCGGGGCGATGAAAAACTGTTTTTT
CASSFRRGDEKLFF
>TRBJ1-4|.|.|TRBV5-4|14
TGTGCCAGCACCTCGGGGGTCACTAATGAAAAACTGTTTTTT
CASTSGVTNEKLFF
>TRBJ1-2|.|.|TRBV2|15
TGTGCCAGCAGTGAGTTTGGTAGGTCCCTCGGGGGCTACACCTTC
CASSEFGRSLGGYTF
>TRBJ2-1|.|.|TRBV14|15
TGTGCCAGCAGCCAAGGGAGTTCCTCGTACAATGAGCAGTTCTTC
CASSQGSSSYNEQFF
>TRBJ1-2|.|.|TRBV5-1|16
TGCGCCAGCAGCTTGGGAAATCTAGCCGGGCTCTATGGCTACACCTTC
CASSLGNLAGLYGYTF
>TRBJ1-1|.|.|TRBV11-3|15
TGTGCCAGCAGCGGGGAGGGGGTCCCGAACACTGAAGCTTTCTTT
CASSGEGVPNTEAFF
>TRBJ1-1|.|.|TRBV19|16
TGTGCCAGTAGTAAAAGGAGCGCGGAGGTGAACACTGAAGCTTTCTTT
CASSKRSAEVNTEAFF
>TRBJ1-2|.|few|TRBV5-4|13
TGTGCCAGCAGCTTTAGCTCCGCCGGAGGCTACACCTTC
CASSFSSAGGYTF
>TRBJ1-2|.|.|TRBV18|13
TGTGCCAGCTCACCAGGGGAGGCCTATGGCTACACCTTC
CASSPGEAYGYTF
>TRBJ2-1|TRBD2|.|TRBV7-2|12
TGTGCCAGCAGCCTCGAGCGGGGTGGGCAGTTCTTC
CASSLERGGQFF